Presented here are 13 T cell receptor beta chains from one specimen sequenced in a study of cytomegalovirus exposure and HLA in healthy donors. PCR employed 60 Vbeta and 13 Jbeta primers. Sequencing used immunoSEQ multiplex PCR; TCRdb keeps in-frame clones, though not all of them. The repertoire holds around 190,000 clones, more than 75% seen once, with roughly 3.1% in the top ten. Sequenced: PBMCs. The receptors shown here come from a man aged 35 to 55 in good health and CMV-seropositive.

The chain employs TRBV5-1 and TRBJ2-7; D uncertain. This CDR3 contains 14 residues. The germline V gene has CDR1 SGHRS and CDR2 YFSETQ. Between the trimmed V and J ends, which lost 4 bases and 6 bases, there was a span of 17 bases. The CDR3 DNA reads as TGCGCCAGCAGCCTGGGGTCCCCTAGTCGCGAGCAGTACTTC. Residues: CASSLGSPSREQYF.

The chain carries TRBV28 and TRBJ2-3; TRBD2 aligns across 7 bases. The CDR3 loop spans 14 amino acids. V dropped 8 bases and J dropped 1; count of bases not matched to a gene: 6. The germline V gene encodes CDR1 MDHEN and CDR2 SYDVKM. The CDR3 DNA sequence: TGTGCCAGCGGGAGGGGTTGGGGCACAGATACGCAGTATTTT. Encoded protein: CASGRGWGTDTQYF.

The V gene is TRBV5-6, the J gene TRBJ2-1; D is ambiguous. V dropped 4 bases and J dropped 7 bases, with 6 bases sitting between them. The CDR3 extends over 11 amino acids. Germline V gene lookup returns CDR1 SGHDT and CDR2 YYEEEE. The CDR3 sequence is CASSAENEQFF. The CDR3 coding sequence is TGTGCCAGCAGCGCGGAGAATGAGCAGTTCTTC.

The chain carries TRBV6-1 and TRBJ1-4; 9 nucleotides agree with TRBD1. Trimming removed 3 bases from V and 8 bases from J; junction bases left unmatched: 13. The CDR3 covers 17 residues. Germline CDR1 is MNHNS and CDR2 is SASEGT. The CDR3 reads CASSDYGSDRGDEKLFF. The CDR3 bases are TGTGCCAGCAGTGACTATGGATCCGACAGGGGGGACGAAAAACTGTTTTTT.

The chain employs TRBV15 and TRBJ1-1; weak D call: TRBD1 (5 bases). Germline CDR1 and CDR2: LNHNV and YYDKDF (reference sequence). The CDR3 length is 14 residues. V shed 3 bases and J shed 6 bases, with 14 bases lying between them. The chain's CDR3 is CATSSGDSGAEAFF. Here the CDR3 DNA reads TGTGCCACCAGCAGTGGAGATTCGGGGGCTGAAGCTTTCTTT.

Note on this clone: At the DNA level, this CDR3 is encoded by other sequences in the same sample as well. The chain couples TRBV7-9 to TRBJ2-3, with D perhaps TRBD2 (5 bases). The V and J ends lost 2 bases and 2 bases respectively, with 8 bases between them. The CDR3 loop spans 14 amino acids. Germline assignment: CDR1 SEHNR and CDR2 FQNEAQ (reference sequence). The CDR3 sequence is CASSLTGITDTQYF. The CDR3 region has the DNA TGTGCCAGCAGCTTAACGGGGATCACAGATACGCAGTATTTT.

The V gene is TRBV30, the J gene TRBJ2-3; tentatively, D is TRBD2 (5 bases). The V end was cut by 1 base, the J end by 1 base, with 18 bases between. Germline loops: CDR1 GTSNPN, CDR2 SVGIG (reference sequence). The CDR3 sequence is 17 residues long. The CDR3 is CAWSGFSVITGTDTQYF. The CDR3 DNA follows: TGTGCCTGGAGTGGTTTTAGCGTGATTACGGGCACAGATACGCAGTATTTT.

DNA of the CDR3: TGTGCCAGCAGTGGACAGGGGGGAATTAATTCACCCCTCCACTTT. Translated, it gives CASSGQGGINSPLHF. The chain combines TRBV4-2 with TRBJ1-6; TRBD1 aligns across 10 bases. Trimming removed 6 bases from V and 6 bases from J; junction bases left unmatched: 5. The CDR3 sequence is 15 residues long. Germline CDR1 is LGHNA and CDR2 is YNFKEQ.

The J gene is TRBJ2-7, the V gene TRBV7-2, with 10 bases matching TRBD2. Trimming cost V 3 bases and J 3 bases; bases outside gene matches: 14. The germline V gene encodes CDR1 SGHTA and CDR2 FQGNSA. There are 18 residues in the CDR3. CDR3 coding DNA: TGTGCCAGCAGCTTCAAACCACAGACGCTAGCGGGAGTCTACGAGCAGTACTTC. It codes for CASSFKPQTLAGVYEQYF.

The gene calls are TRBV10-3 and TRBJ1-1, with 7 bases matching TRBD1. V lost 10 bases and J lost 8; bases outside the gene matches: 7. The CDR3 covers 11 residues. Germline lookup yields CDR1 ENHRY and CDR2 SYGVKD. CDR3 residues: CATKDRTEAFF. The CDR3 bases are TGTGCCACCAAGGACAGGACCGAAGCTTTCTTT.

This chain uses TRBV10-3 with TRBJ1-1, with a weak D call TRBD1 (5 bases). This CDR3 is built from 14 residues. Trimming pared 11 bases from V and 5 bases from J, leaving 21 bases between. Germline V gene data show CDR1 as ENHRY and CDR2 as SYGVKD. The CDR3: CAVTPERGGTEAFF. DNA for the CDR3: TGTGCCGTCACCCCGGAGCGGGGGGGGACTGAAGCTTTCTTT.

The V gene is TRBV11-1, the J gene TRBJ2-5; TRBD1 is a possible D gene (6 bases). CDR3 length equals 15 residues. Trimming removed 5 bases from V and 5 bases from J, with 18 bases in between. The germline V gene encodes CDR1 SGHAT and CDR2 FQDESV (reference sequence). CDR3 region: CASSPSPGVEETQYF. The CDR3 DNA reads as TGTGCCAGCAGCCCATCGCCAGGGGTGGAGGAGACCCAGTACTTC. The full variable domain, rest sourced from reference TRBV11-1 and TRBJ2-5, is EAEVAQSPRYKITEKSQAVAFWCDPISGHATLYWYRQILGQGPELLVQFQDESVVDDSQLPKDRFSAERLKGVDSTLKIQPAELGDSAMYLCASSPSPGVEETQYFGPGTRLLVL.

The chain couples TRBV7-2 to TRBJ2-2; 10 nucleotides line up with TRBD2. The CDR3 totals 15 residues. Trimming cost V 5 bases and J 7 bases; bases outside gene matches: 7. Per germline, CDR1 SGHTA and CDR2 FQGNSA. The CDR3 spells CASSELAGAGGELFF. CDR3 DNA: TGTGCCAGCAGCGAGCTAGCGGGAGCGGGCGGGGAGCTGTTTTTT.